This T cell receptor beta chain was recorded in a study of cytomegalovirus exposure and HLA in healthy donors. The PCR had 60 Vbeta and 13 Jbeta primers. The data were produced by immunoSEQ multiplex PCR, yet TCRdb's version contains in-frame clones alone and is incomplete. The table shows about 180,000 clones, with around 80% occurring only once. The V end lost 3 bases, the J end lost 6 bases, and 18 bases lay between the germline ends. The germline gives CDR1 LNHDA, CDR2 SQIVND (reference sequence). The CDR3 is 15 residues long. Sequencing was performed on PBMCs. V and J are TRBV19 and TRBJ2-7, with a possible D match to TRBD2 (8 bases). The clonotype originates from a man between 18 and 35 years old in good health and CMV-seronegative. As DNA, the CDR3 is TGTGCCAGTAGTATCGGGAGGGGGCCCTTCCGCGAGCAGTACTTC. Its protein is CASSIGRGPFREQYF.